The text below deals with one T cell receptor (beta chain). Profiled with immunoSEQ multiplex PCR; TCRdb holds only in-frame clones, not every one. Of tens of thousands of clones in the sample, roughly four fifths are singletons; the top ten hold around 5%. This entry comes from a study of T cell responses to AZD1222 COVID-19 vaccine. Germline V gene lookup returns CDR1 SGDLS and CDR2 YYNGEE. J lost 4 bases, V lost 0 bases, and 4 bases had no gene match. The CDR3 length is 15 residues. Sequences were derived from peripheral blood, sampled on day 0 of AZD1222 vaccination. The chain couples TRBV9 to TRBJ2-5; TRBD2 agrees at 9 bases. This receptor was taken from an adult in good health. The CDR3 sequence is CASSVGGGAGETQYF. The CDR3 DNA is TGTGCCAGCAGCGTAGGCGGGGGGGCCGGAGAGACCCAGTACTTC.